The 5 T cell receptor beta chains reported below all come from one sample, sequenced in a study of neurological immune-mediated disorders. TCRdb ran MiXCR on the 5' RACE reads and lists one entry per CDR3 protein. This sample has approximately 41,000 distinct CDR3 sequences, with roughly 15% found just once. The specimen was CD4+ T cells from blood. The receptors stem from a woman in her sixties with HTLV-1-associated myelopathy (HAM/TSP).

This clonotype came up many times. The chain links TRBV7-9 to TRBJ2-1; 9 bases are shared with TRBD1. The germline gives CDR1 SEHNR, CDR2 FQNEAQ (reference sequence). V lost 5 bases, J lost 8 bases, and 10 bases stayed unmatched. The length of the CDR3 is 15 residues. CDR3 in amino acids: CASSPGTGLGDEQFF. DNA of the CDR3: TGTGCCAGCAGCCCTGGGACAGGGCTGGGCGATGAGCAGTTCTTC.

This clonotype has a count of ten or more. The V gene is TRBV19, the J gene TRBJ2-2; 11 nucleotides agree with TRBD2. CDR1 is LNHDA and CDR2 is SQIVND in the germline V gene (reference sequence). This CDR3 comprises 15 residues. With 10 bases clipped from V and 3 bases from J, the junction kept 7 bases outside the gene matches. The CDR3 DNA reads as TGTGCCACCAGAAGTAGCGGGGGGGACACCGGGGAGCTGTTTTTT. Encoded protein: CATRSSGGDTGELFF.

In its sample, this clonotype was seen many times. This chain joins TRBV20-1 and TRBJ2-5, with 10 bases fitting TRBD1. Germline CDR1 DFQATT, CDR2 SNEGSKA (reference sequence). V dropped 7 bases and J dropped 5; count of bases not matched to a gene: 10. The CDR3 has 14 amino acids. CDR3 sequence reads: CSVRGDRGGETQYF. In nucleotides, the CDR3 is TGCAGTGTCCGGGGGGACAGGGGAGGCGAGACCCAGTACTTC.

Many counts were recorded for this clonotype. This CDR3 reads CSARNPGTVNTEAFF. DNA for the CDR3: TGCAGTGCTAGGAATCCCGGGACCGTGAACACTGAAGCTTTCTTT. The rearrangement joins TRBV20-1 to TRBJ1-1; D may be TRBD1 (5 bases). The CDR3 totals 15 residues. Trimming cost V 3 bases and J 0 bases, with 14 bases left between them. Germline V gene data show CDR1 as DFQATT and CDR2 as SNEGSKA (reference sequence).

The table lists this clonotype with many counts. CDR3 DNA: TGCAGTGCTAGTTATAAAGCCCAGGGTAATTCACCCCTCCACTTT. Residues: CSASYKAQGNSPLHF. V and J are TRBV20-1 and TRBJ1-6; D may be TRBD1 (5 bases). The CDR3 sequence is 15 residues long. Deletions cut 3 bases from V and 6 bases from J, with 15 bases between. Per the germline V gene, CDR1 is DFQATT and CDR2 is SNEGSKA (reference sequence).